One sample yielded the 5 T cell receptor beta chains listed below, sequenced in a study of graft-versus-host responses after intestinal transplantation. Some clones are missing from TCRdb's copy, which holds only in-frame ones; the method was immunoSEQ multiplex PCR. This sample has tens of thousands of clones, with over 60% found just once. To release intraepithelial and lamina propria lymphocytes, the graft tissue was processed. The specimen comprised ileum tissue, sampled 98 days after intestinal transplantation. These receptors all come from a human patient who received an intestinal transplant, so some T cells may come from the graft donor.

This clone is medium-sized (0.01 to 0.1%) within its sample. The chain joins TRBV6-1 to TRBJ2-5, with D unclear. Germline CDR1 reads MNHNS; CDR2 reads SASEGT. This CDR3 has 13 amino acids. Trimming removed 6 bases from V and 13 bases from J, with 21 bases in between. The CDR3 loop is CASRPIPAASPYF. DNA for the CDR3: TGTGCCAGCAGACCCATTCCGGCGGCCTCCCCGTACTTC.

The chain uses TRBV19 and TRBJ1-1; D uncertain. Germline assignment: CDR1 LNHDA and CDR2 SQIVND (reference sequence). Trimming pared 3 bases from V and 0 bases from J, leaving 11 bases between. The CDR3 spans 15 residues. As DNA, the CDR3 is TGTGCCAGTAGTATCAGGACGGGCTTGAACACTGAAGCTTTCTTT. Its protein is CASSIRTGLNTEAFF.

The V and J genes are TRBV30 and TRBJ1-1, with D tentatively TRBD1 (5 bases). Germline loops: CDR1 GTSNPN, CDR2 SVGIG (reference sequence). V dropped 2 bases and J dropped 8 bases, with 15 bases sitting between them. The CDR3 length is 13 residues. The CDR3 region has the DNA TGTGCCTGGAGTATGGACGGCAGGGCCGAAGCTTTCTTT. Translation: CAWSMDGRAEAFF.

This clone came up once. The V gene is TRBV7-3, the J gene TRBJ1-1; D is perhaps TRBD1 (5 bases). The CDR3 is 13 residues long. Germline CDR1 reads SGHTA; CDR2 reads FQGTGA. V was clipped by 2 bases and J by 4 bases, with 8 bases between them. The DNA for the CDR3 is TGTGCCAGCAGCTTACAGGGCACCACTGAAGCTTTCTTT. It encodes CASSLQGTTEAFF.

For the CDR3, the DNA is TGTGCCAGCACTGGACAGGGTCTCGACCAATCCTACGAGCAGTACTTC. Its translation is CASTGQGLDQSYEQYF. The chain joins TRBV6-6 to TRBJ2-7; 8 nucleotides align to TRBD1. V shed 7 bases, J shed 1 base, and the junction held 12 bases outside the gene matches. Germline CDR1 reads MNHNY; CDR2 reads SVGAGI (reference sequence). There are 16 residues in the CDR3.